A single sample gave rise to the 32 T cell receptor beta chains below, sequenced in a study of CD8 T cells in ankylosing spondylitis. Study outcomes and limitations: Made up of eight highly homologous variants, a TCR beta motif appeared characteristic of ankylosing spondylitis blood.

TCRdb passed the 5' RACE reads through MiXCR, listing each CDR3 protein once. The sample consists of hundreds of thousands of distinct CDR3 sequences, 10% to 15% of them appearing once. These receptors have no known antigen. The sequenced sample consisted of blood, either unsorted or a sorted T cell fraction (not recorded which). The receptors here all came from a male donor with ankylosing spondylitis.

This rearrangement joins TRBV29-1 to TRBJ1-1, with 7 bases that match TRBD1. The germline V gene has CDR1 SQVTM and CDR2 ANQGSEA. The CDR3 loop spans 13 amino acids. J gave up 6 bases and V 7 bases, and 11 bases lay outside the gene matches. The CDR3 reads CSGGQAAGPEAFF. In DNA form, the CDR3 reads TGCAGCGGCGGACAGGCGGCTGGTCCTGAAGCTTTCTTT.

The genes are TRBV21-1 and TRBJ2-1; the D call of TRBD2 is as the table states it, not checked on the DNA. TRBV21-1 is a recognized pseudogene. The CDR3 spans 15 residues. The CDR3 region is CASSTRTSGLNEQFF. DNA for the CDR3: TGTGCCAGCAGCACTCGGACTAGCGGACTCAATGAGCAGTTCTTC.

Only a few counts were recorded for this clonotype. This sequence joins TRBV20-1 and TRBJ2-1, with 7 positions matching TRBD2. CDR3 size: 13 residues. CDR1 and CDR2 from the germline V gene are DFQATT and SNEGSKA (reference sequence). Unmatched junction bases numbered 7, after V lost 2 bases and J lost 9 bases. The CDR3 is CSARWAGVAEQFF. The CDR3 nucleotides are TGCAGTGCTAGATGGGCGGGAGTGGCTGAGCAGTTCTTC.

This clonotype came up many times. The chain has TRBV6-5 and TRBJ2-7, with D possibly being TRBD1 (6 bases). The germline V and J ends were trimmed by 0 bases and 1 base, with 7 bases remaining between them. The CDR3 is 14 residues long. Germline CDR1 reads MNHEY; CDR2 reads SVGAGI. The DNA of the CDR3 is TGTGCCAGCAGTTACTCAGGGGGATCCTACGAGCAGTACTTC. Translating it yields CASSYSGGSYEQYF.

This clonotype was counted only a few times. This chain's CDR3 is CSVLGPTNTGELFF. The DNA for the CDR3 is TGCAGCGTCCTTGGGCCTACGAACACCGGGGAGCTGTTTTTT. The rearrangement links TRBV29-1 to TRBJ2-2, with no clear D. This CDR3 has 14 amino acids. The germline V gene encodes CDR1 SQVTM and CDR2 ANQGSEA. The V end lost 6 bases, the J end lost 0 bases, and 11 bases lay between the germline ends.

This clonotype was found a few times. The genes are TRBV2 and TRBJ2-5, with 9 bases identical to TRBD1. The J segment lost 4 bases and the V segment lost 6 bases, leaving 9 bases of the junction unmatched. This CDR3 contains 15 residues. The germline CDR1 and CDR2 sequences are SNHLY and FYNNEI. CDR3 amino acids: CASRIQGAQPETQYF. In DNA form, the CDR3 reads TGTGCCAGCAGGATACAGGGGGCGCAACCAGAGACCCAGTACTTC. The variable domain in full, completed from reference TRBV2 and TRBJ2-5, reads EPEVTQTPSHQVTQMGQEVILRCVPISNHLYFYWYRQILGQKVEFLVSFYNNEISEKSEIFDDQFSVERPDGSNFTLKIRSTKLEDSAMYFCASRIQGAQPETQYFGPGTRLLVL.

The rearrangement links TRBV12-3 or TRBV12-4 to TRBJ1-1, with 7 nucleotides matching TRBD1. The CDR3 has 15 amino acids. Unmatched junction bases numbered 5, after V lost 3 bases and J lost 1 base. CDR3 DNA sequence: TGTGCCAGCAGTTTTGCCGGGACAGAGAACACTGAAGCTTTCTTT. Amino acids: CASSFAGTENTEAFF.

The genes are TRBV6-2 or TRBV6-3 and TRBJ2-5; a possible D gene is TRBD1 (5 bases). The CDR3 has 15 residues. Trimming stripped 5 bases from V and 4 bases from J, with 17 bases between. CDR1 is MNHEY, CDR2 SVGEGT, per germline. The CDR3 spells CASSARKGRGETQYF. In DNA form, the CDR3 reads TGTGCCAGCAGTGCCCGGAAGGGGCGCGGAGAGACCCAGTACTTC.

This clonotype was seen only a few times. V and J are TRBV10-3 and TRBJ2-7; 7 nucleotides align to TRBD1. The CDR3 loop spans 13 amino acids. The J segment lost 7 bases and the V segment lost 6 bases, leaving 9 bases of the junction unmatched. CDR1 is ENHRY, CDR2 SYGVKD, per germline. The CDR3 DNA sequence: TGTGCCATCAGCTCCGGGACAGCTGGGGAGCAGTACTTC. Its translation: CAISSGTAGEQYF.

A few counts support this clonotype. The V call is TRBV3-1, the J call TRBJ2-5; 9 bases are shared with TRBD1. Looked up from germline, CDR1 is LGHDT and CDR2 is YNNKEL (reference sequence). The CDR3 totals 17 residues. Trimming cost V 0 bases and J 2 bases; bases outside gene matches: 7. The CDR3 sequence is CASSQDRWTGDQETQYF. The CDR3 bases are TGTGCCAGCAGCCAAGATCGTTGGACAGGGGATCAAGAGACCCAGTACTTC.

This clonotype has just a few counts. The chain links TRBV20-1 to TRBJ2-2; perhaps TRBD2 as D (5 bases). Germline values: CDR1 DFQATT, CDR2 SNEGSKA (reference sequence). V was pared by 0 bases and J by 6 bases, with 14 bases between. The CDR3 extends over 15 amino acids. The CDR3 nucleotides read TGCAGTGCTAGAGATTTGAGGGAGATCTCCGGGGAGCTGTTTTTT. Its protein is CSARDLREISGELFF.

This clonotype turned up a few times. The chain employs TRBV27 and TRBJ1-5; possibly TRBD1 for D (5 bases). Trimming stripped 4 bases from V and 9 bases from J, with 19 bases between. CDR1 is MNHEY, CDR2 SMNVEV, per germline (reference sequence). The CDR3 is 15 amino acids. The CDR3 here is CASSSRSLGGGPQHF. CDR3 bases: TGTGCCAGCAGTTCCCGATCCCTCGGGGGGGGGCCCCAGCATTTT.

This clonotype turned up a few times. This sequence joins TRBV20-1 and TRBJ2-1; tentative D call: TRBD1 (6 bases). The CDR3 length is 13 residues. V was clipped by 2 bases and J by 8 bases, with 13 bases between them. Germline CDR1 DFQATT, CDR2 SNEGSKA (reference sequence). CDR3: CSARHDRRYEQFF. CDR3 coding DNA: TGCAGTGCTAGACACGACAGGAGGTATGAGCAGTTCTTC.

A note on this clonotype: The germline gene is not matched at one end of the junction; a read error may be the cause. The chain uses TRBV20-1 and TRBJ1-2; D unresolved. The CDR3 extends over 16 amino acids. Germline V gene sequence: CDR1 DFQATT, CDR2 SNEGSKA (reference sequence). The CDR3 reads CILPAGSSEANYGYTF. DNA of the CDR3: TGTATCCTCCCAGCGGGTAGTTCAGAAGCTAACTATGGCTACACCTTC.

This clonotype showed up just a few times. The genes are TRBV7-9 and TRBJ2-6, with D hard to call. The germline gives CDR1 SEHNR, CDR2 FQNEAQ (reference sequence). Trimming pared 1 base from V and 4 bases from J, leaving 11 bases between. The CDR3 sequence is 16 residues long. CDR3 loop: CASSLGANMGANVLTF. The CDR3 bases are TGTGCCAGCAGCTTAGGGGCGAACATGGGGGCCAACGTCCTGACTTTC.

The chain recombines TRBV7-8 with TRBJ2-5; 7 positions match TRBD1. The CDR3 totals 14 residues. Per the germline V gene, CDR1 is SGHVS and CDR2 is FQNEAQ. The V and J ends lost 4 bases and 0 bases, in that order; junction bases with no gene match: 2. CDR3 loop: CASSSGQYQETQYF. The DNA for the CDR3 is TGTGCCAGCAGCTCGGGACAGTACCAAGAGACCCAGTACTTC.

J is TRBJ1-4 and V is TRBV12-3 or TRBV12-4; possibly TRBD1 for D (6 bases). The CDR3 spans 13 residues. Trimming took off 4 bases at V and 6 bases at J, with 9 bases between the two ends. CDR3 residues: CASSWSGDEKLFF. For the CDR3, the DNA is TGTGCCAGCAGTTGGTCAGGGGATGAAAAACTGTTTTTT.

The chain carries TRBV6-2 or TRBV6-3 and TRBJ2-4; possibly TRBD2 for D (5 bases). CDR1 and CDR2 (germline): MNHEY, SVGEGT. V lost 4 bases to trimming and J lost 5 bases, with 6 bases between them. This CDR3 is 12 amino acids long. The CDR3 DNA follows: TGTGCCAGCAGTTTCGGGGAAAACATTCAGTACTTC. Its translation is CASSFGENIQYF.

This clonotype was recorded many times. This chain joins TRBV20-1 and TRBJ1-1; D uncertain. The CDR3 is 13 amino acids. The V and J ends lost 6 bases and 1 base respectively, with 12 bases between them. The germline gives CDR1 DFQATT, CDR2 SNEGSKA (reference sequence). The CDR3 DNA reads as TGCAGTGCCCCATTCCCGGGGAACACTGAAGCTTTCTTT. It translates to CSAPFPGNTEAFF.

The chain is built from TRBV20-1 and TRBJ2-7; D may be TRBD2 (5 bases). In germline, CDR1 is DFQATT, CDR2 SNEGSKA (reference sequence). V lost 3 bases and J 2 bases, leaving 14 bases between the germline ends. The CDR3 contains 14 residues. As DNA, the CDR3 is TGCAGTGCTAGCCCGCCCCCCGGGACCTACGAGCAGTACTTC. Protein sequence: CSASPPPGTYEQYF.

The rearrangement uses TRBV10-3 and TRBJ2-7, with D tentatively TRBD1 (6 bases). V lost 3 bases to trimming and J lost 4 bases, with 13 bases between them. Germline V gene lookup returns CDR1 ENHRY and CDR2 SYGVKD. The CDR3 runs to 14 residues. This chain's CDR3 is CAISEARGIYEQYF. The CDR3 DNA sequence: TGTGCCATCAGTGAAGCCAGGGGAATATACGAGCAGTACTTC.

This clonotype has ten or more counts. The gene calls are TRBV6-2 or TRBV6-3 and TRBJ2-4; no reliable D call. The germline V gene encodes CDR1 MNHEY and CDR2 SVGEGT. The V gene lost 7 bases and the J gene lost 0 bases, with 10 bases spanning the gap. The CDR3 contains 14 residues. The CDR3 DNA follows: TGTGCCAGCACCCGACGTCTAGCCAAAAACATTCAGTACTTC. This codes for CASTRRLAKNIQYF.

In this sample, this clonotype turned up many times. The V call is TRBV7-2, the J call TRBJ2-3; D is perhaps TRBD2 (5 bases). V was pared by 6 bases and J by 1 base, with 14 bases between. This CDR3 has 15 amino acids. Germline loops: CDR1 SGHTA, CDR2 FQGNSA. The DNA of the CDR3 is TGTGCCAGCAGTTACGGCGGGCAAGGCACAGATACGCAGTATTTT. Its translation: CASSYGGQGTDTQYF.

This clonotype was observed at least ten times. This rearrangement joins TRBV5-1 to TRBJ2-1; D remains ambiguous. The V end lost 1 base, the J end lost 5 bases, and 7 bases lay between the germline ends. Germline CDR1 and CDR2: SGHRS and YFSETQ. CDR3 size: 13 residues. For the CDR3, the DNA is TGCGCCAGCAGCTTGAGCCCGAACAATGAGCAGTTCTTC. Its protein product is CASSLSPNNEQFF.

The V and J genes are TRBV25-1 and TRBJ1-4; tentative D call: TRBD1 (5 bases). The CDR3 totals 15 residues. The ends were cut back, 3 bases at V and 5 bases at J, with 13 bases in the middle. Germline loops: CDR1 MGHDK, CDR2 SYGVNS. CDR3 amino acids: CASSDPQERNEKLFF. CDR3 in DNA: TGTGCCAGCAGTGACCCACAGGAGAGGAATGAAAAACTGTTTTTT.

The chain carries TRBV7-6 and TRBJ2-3, with TRBD1 identical over 11 bases. Germline CDR1 and CDR2: SGHVS and FNYEAQ. The CDR3 contains 16 residues. V lost 1 base, J lost 5 bases, and 5 bases stayed unmatched. The CDR3 DNA sequence: TGTGCCAGCAGCTTAGGGACAGGGGGCGCAGGAGATACGCAGTATTTT. Its protein is CASSLGTGGAGDTQYF.

The chain uses TRBV28 and TRBJ2-3; D gene uncertain. The CDR3 length is 12 residues. V was pared by 1 base and J by 7 bases, with 6 bases between. Germline CDR1 reads MDHEN; CDR2 reads SYDVKM. For the CDR3, the DNA is TGTGCCAGCAGTTTATCCCTGAATACGCAGTATTTT. The encoded protein is CASSLSLNTQYF.

The table lists this clonotype with many counts. The V call is TRBV6-2 or TRBV6-3, the J call TRBJ1-5; D may be TRBD1 (5 bases). The CDR3 consists of 17 residues. The germline V gene has CDR1 MNHEY and CDR2 SVGEGT. Trimming pared 0 bases from V and 7 bases from J, leaving 19 bases between. CDR3 coding DNA: TGTGCCAGCAGTTACTCGAGTAGGGGATTTGGGTCCCAGCCCCAGCATTTT. Translated: CASSYSSRGFGSQPQHF.

This clonotype has only a few counts. The genes are TRBV29-1 and TRBJ2-1, with D perhaps matching TRBD2 (6 bases). Germline V gene sequence: CDR1 SQVTM, CDR2 ANQGSEA. The CDR3 length is 13 residues. Trimming cost V 7 bases and J 6 bases, with 16 bases left between them. The CDR3: CSEYRDFGNEQFF. The CDR3 coding sequence is TGCAGCGAATACCGGGACTTTGGCAATGAGCAGTTCTTC.

This clonotype was detected a few times. The rearrangement joins TRBV5-5 to TRBJ2-2; D is possibly TRBD2 (5 bases). The germline CDR1 and CDR2 sequences are SGHKS and YYEKEE (reference sequence). V lost 2 bases and J lost 4, with 12 bases in between. This CDR3 region has 15 residues. The CDR3 coding sequence is TGTGCCAGCAGCTTTCGGGGAATCCCCACCGGGGAGCTGTTTTTT. It encodes CASSFRGIPTGELFF.

This chain connects TRBV5-1 to TRBJ2-7, with a tentative D call TRBD1 (6 bases). The CDR3 contains 15 residues. The V gene lost 0 bases and the J gene lost 0 bases, with 10 bases spanning the gap. Per germline, CDR1 SGHRS and CDR2 YFSETQ. CDR3 protein: CASSLDRGTSYEQYF. The CDR3 DNA reads TGCGCCAGCAGCTTGGATAGGGGGACCTCCTACGAGCAGTACTTC.

The sample holds a few counts of this clonotype. This chain uses TRBV5-1 with TRBJ2-2; 9 bases are a match to TRBD2. The CDR3 covers 15 residues. Germline-derived CDR1 and CDR2 are SGHRS and YFSETQ. V was clipped by 3 bases and J by 6 bases; unmatched bases: 6. The DNA for the CDR3 is TGCGCCAGCAGCTGGGATAGCGGGAGCGCCGGGGAGCTGTTTTTT. Its protein is CASSWDSGSAGELFF.